The TCR beta chain under discussion was sequenced for a study of control samples from healthy donors and cancer patients. Assay used: immunoSEQ multiplex PCR; TCRdb lists only in-frame clones, some missing. The table shows tens of thousands of clones, with about 81% occurring only once. Sequencing was carried out using PBMCs. The clonotype originates from a man aged 65-85 years with lung cancer.

The CDR3: CASSNGGAIRTDTQYF. The CDR3 region has the DNA TGTGCCAGCAGTAACGGGGGGGCGATTAGAACAGATACGCAGTATTTT. This chain joins TRBV27 and TRBJ2-3, with 8 bases lining up with TRBD2. This CDR3 contains 16 residues. Germline CDR1 and CDR2: MNHEY and SMNVEV (reference sequence). The V and J ends lost 5 bases and 3 bases, in that order; junction bases with no gene match: 10.